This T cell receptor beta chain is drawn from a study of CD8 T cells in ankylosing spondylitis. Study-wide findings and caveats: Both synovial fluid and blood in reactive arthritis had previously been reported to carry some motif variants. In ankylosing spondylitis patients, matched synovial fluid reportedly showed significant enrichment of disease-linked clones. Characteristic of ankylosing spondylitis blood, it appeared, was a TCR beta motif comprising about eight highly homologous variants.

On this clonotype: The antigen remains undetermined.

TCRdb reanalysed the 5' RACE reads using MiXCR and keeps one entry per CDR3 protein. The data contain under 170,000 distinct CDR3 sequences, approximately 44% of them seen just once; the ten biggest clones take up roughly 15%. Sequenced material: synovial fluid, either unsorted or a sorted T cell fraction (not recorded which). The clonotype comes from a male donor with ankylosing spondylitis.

The CDR3 region is CAISESSLYEQYF. In DNA, the CDR3 is TGTGCCATCAGTGAATCTAGTCTCTACGAGCAGTACTTC. This chain connects TRBV10-3 to TRBJ2-7; D is uncertain. Trimming took 3 bases from V and 3 from J, leaving 9 bases between them. This CDR3 has 13 residues. Germline CDR1 and CDR2: ENHRY and SYGVKD.